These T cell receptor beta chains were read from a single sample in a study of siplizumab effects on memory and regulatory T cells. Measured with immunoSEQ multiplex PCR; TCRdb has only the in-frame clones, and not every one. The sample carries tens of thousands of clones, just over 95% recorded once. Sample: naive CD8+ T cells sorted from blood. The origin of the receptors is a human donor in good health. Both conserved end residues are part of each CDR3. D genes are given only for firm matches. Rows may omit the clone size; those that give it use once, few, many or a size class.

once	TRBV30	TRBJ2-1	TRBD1	CAWSGDSINEQFF	TGTGCCTGGAGTGGGGACAGCATCAATGAGCAGTTCTTC
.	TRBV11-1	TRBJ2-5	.	CASSLAETQYF	TGTGCCAGCAGCTTAGCGGAGACCCAGTACTTC
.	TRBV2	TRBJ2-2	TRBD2	CASEGLAGGPGTGELFF	TGTGCCAGCGAAGGACTAGCGGGAGGGCCGGGGACCGGGGAGCTGTTTTTT
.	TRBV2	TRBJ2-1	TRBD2	CASSGWEGAYNEQFF	TGTGCCAGCAGTGGATGGGAGGGTGCCTACAATGAGCAGTTCTTC
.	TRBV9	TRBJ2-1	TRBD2	CASSVGTSGSYEQFF	TGTGCCAGCAGCGTAGGGACTAGCGGGAGCTATGAGCAGTTCTTC
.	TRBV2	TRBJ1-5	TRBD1	CASRRGQGDQPQHF	TGTGCCAGCAGGCGAGGACAGGGGGATCAGCCCCAGCATTTT
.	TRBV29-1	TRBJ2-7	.	CSVVHSGEQYF	TGCAGCGTTGTGCACAGTGGGGAGCAGTACTTC
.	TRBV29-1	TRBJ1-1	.	CSVKYTEAFF	TGCAGCGTAAAGTACACTGAAGCTTTCTTT
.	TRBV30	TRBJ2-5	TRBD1	CAWNGQGLQETQYF	TGTGCCTGGAATGGACAGGGATTACAAGAGACCCAGTACTTC
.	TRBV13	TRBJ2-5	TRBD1	CASSLGTGYQETQYF	TGTGCCAGCAGCTTAGGGACAGGGTACCAAGAGACCCAGTACTTC
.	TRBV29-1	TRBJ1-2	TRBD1	CSVEQGARGYTF	TGCAGCGTTGAGCAGGGGGCGCGTGGCTACACCTTC
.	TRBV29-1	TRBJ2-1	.	CSVEGVDRAYNEQFF	TGCAGCGTTGAAGGGGTCGACAGAGCATACAATGAGCAGTTCTTC
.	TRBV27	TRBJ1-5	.	CASRRRSNQPQHF	TGTGCCAGCAGGCGGCGCAGCAATCAGCCCCAGCATTTT
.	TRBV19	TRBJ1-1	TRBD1	CASSAWTGDTEAFF	TGTGCCAGTAGTGCCTGGACAGGGGATACTGAAGCTTTCTTT
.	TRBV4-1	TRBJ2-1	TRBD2	CASSRPLAGVGNEQFF	TGCGCCAGCAGCCGGCCTCTAGCGGGAGTGGGGAATGAGCAGTTCTTC
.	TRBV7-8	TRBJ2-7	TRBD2	CASSVGRTFSYEQYF	TGTGCCAGCAGCGTCGGGAGGACCTTCTCCTACGAGCAGTACTTC
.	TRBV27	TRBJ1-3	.	CASSPTGGGISGNTIYF	TGTGCCAGCAGTCCTACCGGGGGGGGGATCTCTGGAAACACCATATATTTT
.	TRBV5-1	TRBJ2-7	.	CASSDSNSYEQYF	TGCGCCAGCAGCGACAGTAACTCCTACGAGCAGTACTTC
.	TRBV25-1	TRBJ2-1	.	CAVDGYNEQFF	TGTGCCGTGGACGGGTACAATGAGCAGTTCTTC
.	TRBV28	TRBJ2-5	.	CASSLSSEMMETQYF	TGTGCCAGCAGTTTAAGTTCGGAGATGATGGAGACCCAGTACTTC
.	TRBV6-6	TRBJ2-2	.	CASSYSSVGELFF	TGTGCCAGCAGTTACTCGTCTGTCGGGGAGCTGTTTTTT
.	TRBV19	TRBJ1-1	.	CASSIGGWVNTEAFF	TGTGCCAGTAGTATAGGCGGGTGGGTGAACACTGAAGCTTTCTTT